This entry describes one T cell receptor (beta chain). Its antigen is still unknown. Base qualities are missing; no much larger clone stands one base away. The library was built by means of 5' RACE. The data were produced on an Illumina HiSeq 2500. A second PCR of about 6 to 11 cycles was run with a J-beta primer mix and a sample-barcoded 5' primer. Each TCR beta cDNA molecule received a unique molecular identifier from a template-switch 5' adaptor carrying 12 random nucleotides. At least 2.5 million CDR3-containing paired-end reads were obtained from each sample. All of the RNA was converted into first-strand cDNA using the Mint cDNA synthesis kit, with a TRBC-specific oligonucleotide serving as the primer. Following uracil-DNA glycosylase treatment, all cDNA underwent a first 18-cycle PCR with the universal primers M1SS and BC2_uni_R. Regarding the original processing steps: For normalization, 1 million high-quality reads were randomly selected from each sample, with every read carrying a distinct molecular identifier. Instead of being binned into consensus sequences, reads with shared molecular identifiers were discarded. MiTCR, with a Q25 quality threshold and the strictest error-elimination algorithm, was used for CDR3 identification, clonotype clustering and error correction. A nonparametric unseen species model with Euler transformation was used to estimate lower-bound total TCR beta diversity. TCRdb handled the public reads itself, with Q25 trimming in fastp and clone calling in MiXCR, and kept productive beta chains. One record per CDR3 amino acid sequence lists the most common genes and DNA. For this entry, the V and J calls and clone size follow TCRdb and not the study's own pipeline. A total of under 850,000 distinct CDR3 sequences appear in this sample, under 40% of them only once. Approximately 13% of the sample is in the top ten clones.

The entry originates in a study of blood T cells in healthy people across ages (dated by TCRdb to 2013 to 2016). Turning to the overall study: In model experiments, roughly one uniquely barcoded TCR beta cDNA molecule per two T cells was captured by template switching. Using deep sequencing normalized with unique cDNA molecular identifiers, the study measured how TCR beta repertoire diversity changes with age. Four age groups were formed from the donors: young (average 16 years), middle-aged (just under 40), aged (62) and long-lived (less than 85). To avoid experimental bias, donors of different ages were randomly spread across the sequencing lanes. The study analyzed two additional independent replicas of 1 million unique cDNA reads from the same blood draw for two donors, one aged 18 to 29 and one aged 80 or older.

The full study reports these points: Conclusive comparison of naive and antigen-experienced compartments was prevented by the profiling of bulk unsorted PBMCs. Observed TCR beta diversity per million T cells fell roughly linearly with age, and a significant reduction was already apparent by age around 40. Because the CMV infection status of the donors was unknown, age-related changes in expanded clonotypes may potentially have been confounded. A strong correlation was found between observed TCR beta diversity and the percentage of naive T cells measured by flow cytometry. Estimates of total diversity based on one million sequenced T cells were considered lower bounds and underestimates. The long-lived group showed more naive CD4+ T cells, fewer expanded clones and increased TCR diversity than the aged group, suggesting age selection.

Donors were around 37 systemically healthy Caucasian individuals from Russia aged about 6 to 100 years. Each donor gave approximately 9.3 milliliters of peripheral blood, collected into EDTA-treated Vacutainer tubes. PBMCs were isolated by Ficoll-Paque density-gradient centrifugation, with at least 7 million obtained per sample. Trizol reagent was used to extract total RNA from the PBMCs, yielding at least 6 micrograms per sample. For every donor, an aliquot of PBMCs went through flow cytometry to measure the percentages of naive CD45RAhigh/CD27high T cells. Measured from the cysteine to the phenylalanine, the CDR3 is 17 residues long. Only CDR3 DNA remains: 51 bases, in frame from the first base. Reading the germline V gene gives CDR1 MDHEN and CDR2 SYDVKM. Cut back by 2 bases and 9 bases, the V and J ends lie 24 bases apart.

The chain is assembled from TRBV28 and TRBJ2-3, and possibly TRBD2, on 5 matching bases. The clonotype was recovered from a man in his late teens or twenties in good health. Sequencing was performed on blood. The CDR3 region has the sequence CASSLGPGSVRLRTQYF. The sequenced DNA: TGTGCCAGCAGTTTAGGCCCGGGATCGGTTCGGTTGAGGACGCAGTATTTT. Here the CDR3 is joined to the reference TRBV28 and TRBJ2-3 genes, and the full variable domain is: DVKVTQSSRYLVKRTGEKVFLECVQDMDHENMFWYRQDPGLGLRLIYFSYDVKMKEKGDIPEGYSVSREKKERFSLILESASTNQTSMYLCASSLGPGSVRLRTQYFGPGTRLTVL.